A single sample gave rise to the 3 T cell receptor beta chains below, sequenced in a study of immune characterization of retroperitoneal liposarcoma. Each CDR3 protein gets one entry after TCRdb re-called the PCR reads with MiXCR. Of several thousand distinct CDR3 sequences listed, 35% to 45% are singletons. Material for sequencing was tumor tissue. The receptors were sampled from a male donor with retroperitoneal liposarcoma.

The chain combines TRBV18 with TRBJ2-7; D is undetermined. The J call may be mistaken, given a closer DNA end match to TRBJ2-5. Germline V gives CDR1 KGHSH, CDR2 LQKENI. The CDR3 loop spans 13 amino acids. For the CDR3, the DNA is TGTGCCAGCTCACCTAATTACGGGGAGACCCAGTACTTC. Its protein product is CASSPNYGETQYF.

This clonotype is a singleton in its sample. The rearrangement links TRBV10-2 to TRBJ2-2; 7 nucleotides line up with TRBD2. The trim removed 7 bases at V and 8 bases at J, leaving 10 bases unmatched. This CDR3 comprises 14 residues. Germline CDR1 is WSHSY and CDR2 is SAAADI. This CDR3 is CASKNEAGRGELFF. CDR3 DNA: TGCGCCAGCAAAAACGAAGCGGGGAGGGGGGAGCTGTTTTTT.

The chain employs TRBV6-1 and TRBJ2-1; D is possibly TRBD1 (5 bases). The J call is doubtful: the DNA matches TRBJ2-7 better. Looked up from germline, CDR1 is MNHNS and CDR2 is SASEGT. This CDR3 has 13 residues. CDR3 in amino acids: CASRTGPSYEQYF. DNA of the CDR3: TGTGCCAGCAGAACAGGTCCCTCCTACGAGCAGTACTTC.